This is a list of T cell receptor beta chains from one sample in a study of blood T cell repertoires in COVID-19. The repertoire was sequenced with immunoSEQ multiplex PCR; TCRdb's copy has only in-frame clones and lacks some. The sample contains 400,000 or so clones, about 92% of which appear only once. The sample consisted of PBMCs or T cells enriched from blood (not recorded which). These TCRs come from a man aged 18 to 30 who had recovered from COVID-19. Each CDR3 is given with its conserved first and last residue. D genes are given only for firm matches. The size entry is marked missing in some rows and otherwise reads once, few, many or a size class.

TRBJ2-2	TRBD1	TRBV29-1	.	TGCAGCTTTACCGGGACAGGGGCCGGGGAGCTGTTTTTT	CSFTGTGAGELFF
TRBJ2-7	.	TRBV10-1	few	TGCGCCGCCGGGGGGCTTAGCTCCTACGAGCAGTACTTC	CAAGGLSSYEQYF
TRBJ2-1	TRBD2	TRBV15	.	TGTGCCACCAGCAGACCTACTAGCGATGAGCAGTTCTTC	CATSRPTSDEQFF
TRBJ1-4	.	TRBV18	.	TGTGCCAGCTCACCAAATGAGGGGCGGGGAACTAATGAAAAACTGTTTTTT	CASSPNEGRGTNEKLFF
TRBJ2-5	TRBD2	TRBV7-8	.	TGTGCCAGCAGCTATAGCGGGGGGAAAGAGACCCAGTACTTC	CASSYSGGKETQYF
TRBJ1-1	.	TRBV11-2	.	TGTGCCAGCAGCTTAGGGGGGGGCAGGGACACTGAAGCTTTCTTT	CASSLGGGRDTEAFF
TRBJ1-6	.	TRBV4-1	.	TGCGCCAGCAGCCAAGAGGACGTCAGGGCGATCTATAATTCACCCCTCCACTTT	CASSQEDVRAIYNSPLHF
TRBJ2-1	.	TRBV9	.	TGTGCCAGCAGCGTAGATCTGGCGGGGAACTCCTACAATGAGCAGTTCTTC	CASSVDLAGNSYNEQFF
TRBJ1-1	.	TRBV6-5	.	TGTGCCAGCAGTTACTCGGTTACGGGTGAAGCTTTCTTT	CASSYSVTGEAFF
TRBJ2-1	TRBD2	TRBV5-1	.	TGCGCCAGCAGACTAGCGGTAAACAATGAGCAGTTCTTC	CASRLAVNNEQFF
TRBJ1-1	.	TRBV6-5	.	TGTGCCGCGGGGGGCACTGAAGCTTTCTTT	CAAGGTEAFF
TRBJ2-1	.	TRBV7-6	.	TGTGCCAGCAGCCCGTTGCGAAGACTACCCTACAATGAGCAGTTCTTC	CASSPLRRLPYNEQFF
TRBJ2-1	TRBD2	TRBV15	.	TGTGCCACCAGCAGAGTCGGGGGGGTGACGGATGAGCAGTTCTTC	CATSRVGGVTDEQFF
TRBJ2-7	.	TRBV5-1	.	TGCGCCAGCAGCTTGTCAGGGGGGTACGAGCAGTACTTC	CASSLSGGYEQYF
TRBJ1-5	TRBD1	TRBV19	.	TGTGCCAGTACTACGGACAGGGGGCGTAGGGAAGTACATTTT	CASTTDRGRREVHF
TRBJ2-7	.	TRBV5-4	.	TGTGCCAGCAGCTTTAGCGACGAGCAGTACTTC	CASSFSDEQYF
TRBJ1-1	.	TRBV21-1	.	TGTGCCAGCAGCGAACCCGGGACAGGGGACGCGGGCACTGAAGCTTTCTTT	CASSEPGTGDAGTEAFF
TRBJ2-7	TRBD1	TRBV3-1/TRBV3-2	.	TGTGCCAGCAGCCCCCGGGACAGGGGCCCCGAGCAGTACTTC	CASSPRDRGPEQYF
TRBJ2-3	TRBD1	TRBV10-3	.	TGTGCCATCAGTGAGTCGGGACAGGGGGCAGATACGCAGTATTTT	CAISESGQGADTQYF
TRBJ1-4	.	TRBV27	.	TGTGCCAGCAGTTTATGGGGGGGGTATGAAAAACTGTTTTTT	CASSLWGGYEKLFF
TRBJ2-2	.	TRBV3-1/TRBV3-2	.	TGTGCCAGCAGCCCGCAGGCTATTGTGACCGGGGAGCTGTTTTTT	CASSPQAIVTGELFF
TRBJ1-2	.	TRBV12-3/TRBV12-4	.	TGTGCCAGCAGTTCGCTCAGGGCCGGCTACACCTTC	CASSSLRAGYTF
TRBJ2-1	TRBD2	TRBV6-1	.	TGTGCCAGCAGCTATAGCGGGAAGGAGTTTGAGCAGTTCTTC	CASSYSGKEFEQFF
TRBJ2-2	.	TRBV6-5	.	TGTGCCAGCAGTATAGACAGGCCTCCGGCCGGGGAGCTGTTTTTT	CASSIDRPPAGELFF
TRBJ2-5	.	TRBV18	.	TGTGCCAGCTCACCACCGAATAGCCAAGAGACCCAGTACTTC	CASSPPNSQETQYF
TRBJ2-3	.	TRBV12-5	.	TGTGCTAGTGGTTCCGCAGATACGCAGTATTTT	CASGSADTQYF
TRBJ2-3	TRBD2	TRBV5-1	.	TGCGCCAGCAGCTTGACACCCCTGGGAGCGGGAGGGGGCACAGATACGCAGTATTTT	CASSLTPLGAGGGTDTQYF
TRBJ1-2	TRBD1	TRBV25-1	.	TGTGCCAGCAGTGCTACAGGGGATGGTGGCTACACCTTC	CASSATGDGGYTF
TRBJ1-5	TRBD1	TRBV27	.	TGTGCCAGCAGTTTTCATCCCTCCAGGGGGGGCAATCAGCCCCAGCATTTT	CASSFHPSRGGNQPQHF
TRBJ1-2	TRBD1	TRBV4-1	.	TGCGCCAGCAGCCATCCGGACAGGGGCTATGGCTACACCTTC	CASSHPDRGYGYTF
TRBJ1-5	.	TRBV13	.	TGTGCCAGCAGCTTAGGTGGAGAGCGGCAGCCCCAGCATTTT	CASSLGGERQPQHF
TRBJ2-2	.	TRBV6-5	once	TGTGCCAGCAGCCCACTGCTAACCGGGGAGCTGTTTTTT	CASSPLLTGELFF
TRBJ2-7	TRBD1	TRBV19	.	TGTGCCAGTAGCGACAGGGGGCTATTCGAGCAGTACTTC	CASSDRGLFEQYF
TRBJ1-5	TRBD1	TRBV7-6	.	TGTGCCAGCAGCCAAGGACAGGGGGGTGGTCAGCCCCAGCATTTT	CASSQGQGGGQPQHF
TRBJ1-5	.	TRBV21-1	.	TGTGCCAGCAGCAAAATAGGGGGTAGCAATCAGCCCCAGCATTTT	CASSKIGGSNQPQHF
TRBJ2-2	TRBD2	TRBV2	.	TGTGCCAGCAGGAGACTAGCGGGAGGGCCCGGGGAGCTGTTTTTT	CASRRLAGGPGELFF
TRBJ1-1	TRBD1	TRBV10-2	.	TGCGCCAGCAGGTATACAGGGGGCGCGGGCACTGAAGCTTTCTTT	CASRYTGGAGTEAFF
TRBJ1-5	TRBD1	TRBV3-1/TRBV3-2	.	TGTGCCAGCAGCCGCTCCGGGACAGGGGGTTCTCAGCCCCAGCATTTT	CASSRSGTGGSQPQHF
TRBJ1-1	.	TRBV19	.	TGTGCCAGTAGTACACAGATAAACACTGAAGCTTTCTTT	CASSTQINTEAFF